These 26 T cell receptor beta chains came from one sample sequenced in a study of CD8 T cells in Susac syndrome. Reverse transcription of roughly 0.5 to 1 ug RNA was performed with random hexamers. One entry per CDR3 protein results from TCRdb running MiXCR on the immunoSEQ multiplex PCR reads. In the table there are approximately 190,000 distinct CDR3 sequences, roughly 92% of which are singletons. Sequencing was done on a sample of CD4+ T cells from PBMCs. All receptors come from a human donor in good health.

V and J are TRBV20-1 and TRBJ1-1; perhaps TRBD1 as D (5 bases). Germline V gives CDR1 DFQATT, CDR2 SNEGSKA (reference sequence). This CDR3 has 16 amino acids. The V and J ends lost 5 bases and 0 bases respectively, with 19 bases between them. DNA for the CDR3: TGCAGTGCTGGGGACGGTTCGAGGGGTATGAACACTGAAGCTTTCTTT. Translated, it gives CSAGDGSRGMNTEAFF.

The chain uses TRBV5-1 and TRBJ2-7; 10 nucleotides agree with TRBD1. This CDR3 spans 12 amino acids. Germline V CDR1 and CDR2: SGHRS, YFSETQ. With V trimmed by 4 bases and J by 8 bases, 3 bases remained unmatched. CDR3: CASSLGQGKQYF. As DNA, the CDR3 is TGCGCCAGCAGCCTGGGACAGGGGAAGCAGTACTTC.

This clonotype has a single count. V is TRBV2 and J is TRBJ1-5; a possible D gene is TRBD1 (5 bases). Germline V gene data show CDR1 as SNHLY and CDR2 as FYNNEI. The CDR3 extends over 15 amino acids. Trimming took off 6 bases at V and 1 base at J, with 13 bases between the two ends. The CDR3 here is CASSRGGGSNQPQHF. In DNA form, the CDR3 reads TGTGCCAGCAGCCGAGGTGGGGGAAGCAATCAGCCCCAGCATTTT.

The chain employs TRBV7-2 and TRBJ1-3; D remains ambiguous. The CDR3 length is 14 residues. The germline CDR1 and CDR2 sequences are SGHTA and FQGNSA. Trimming stripped 5 bases from V and 2 bases from J, with 10 bases between. The CDR3 region has the DNA TGTGCCAGCAGCCTCCTGGCCCCTGGAAACACCATATATTTT. Translation: CASSLLAPGNTIYF. Combining the CDR3 with reference TRBV7-2 and TRBJ1-3 gives the whole variable domain GAGVSQSPSNKVTEKGKDVELRCDPISGHTALYWYRQSLGQGLEFLIYFQGNSAPDKSGLPSDRFSAERTGGSVSTLTIQRTQQEDSAVYLCASSLLAPGNTIYFGEGSWLTVV.

The table lists this clonotype with a few counts. The chain combines TRBV6-5 with TRBJ1-2; no reliable D call. CDR3 length: 16 residues. CDR1 is MNHEY and CDR2 is SVGAGI in the germline V gene. The V end was cut by 4 bases, the J end by 0 bases, with 15 bases between. CDR3 coding DNA: TGTGCCAGCAGTTCCGCCCCAAGAGGTGCTAACTATGGCTACACCTTC. Translated: CASSSAPRGANYGYTF.

The rearrangement links TRBV7-3 to TRBJ1-1; the D is unclear. The CDR3 is made up of 13 amino acids. The V gene lost 5 bases and the J gene lost 1 base, with 8 bases spanning the gap. CDR1 is SGHTA and CDR2 is FQGTGA in the germline V gene. The CDR3 nucleotides read TGTGCCAGCAGCGTGACATCGAACACTGAAGCTTTCTTT. Translated: CASSVTSNTEAFF.

The chain combines TRBV9 with TRBJ1-1; D unresolved. Germline lookup yields CDR1 SGDLS and CDR2 YYNGEE. This CDR3 contains 15 residues. With 0 bases removed from V and 0 bases from J, the gap between germline ends came to 9 bases. The CDR3 loop reads CASSVVPQLNTEAFF. CDR3 nucleotides: TGTGCCAGCAGCGTAGTTCCACAGTTGAACACTGAAGCTTTCTTT.

The chain links TRBV5-1 to TRBJ2-4, with a possible D match to TRBD1 (6 bases). Between the trimmed V and J ends, which lost 3 bases and 0 bases, there was a span of 22 bases. This CDR3 spans 19 amino acids. Germline lookup yields CDR1 SGHRS and CDR2 YFSETQ. The CDR3 nucleotides are TGCGCCAGCAGCTCACAGGGCCCCGGATCCCAGCTAGCCAAAAACATTCAGTACTTC. Encoded protein: CASSSQGPGSQLAKNIQYF. The whole variable domain, remainder taken from reference TRBV5-1 and TRBJ2-4, is KAGVTQTPRYLIKTRGQQVTLSCSPISGHRSVSWYQQTPGQGLQFLFEYFSETQRNKGNFPGRFSGRQFSNSRSEMNVSTLELGDSALYLCASSSQGPGSQLAKNIQYFGAGTRLSVL.

This rearrangement joins TRBV3-1 to TRBJ1-3; D is ambiguous. The germline V gene has CDR1 LGHDT and CDR2 YNNKEL (reference sequence). The CDR3 extends over 14 amino acids. Trimming stripped 4 bases from V and 7 bases from J, with 14 bases between. The CDR3 DNA is TGTGCCAGCAGCCCATATCCCGTCGTCAACACCATATATTTT. Protein product: CASSPYPVVNTIYF. The entire variable domain, with the rest obtained from reference TRBV3-1 and TRBJ1-3, is as follows: DTAVSQTPKYLVTQMGNDKSIKCEQNLGHDTMYWYKQDSKKFLKIMFSYNNKELIINETVPNRFSPKSPDKAHLNLHINSLELGDSAVYFCASSPYPVVNTIYFGEGSWLTVV.

The chain carries TRBV6-2 or TRBV6-3 and TRBJ2-1, with 9 nucleotides matching TRBD1. The germline CDR1 and CDR2 sequences are MNHEY and SVGEGT. V trimming: 6 bases; J trimming: 9 bases; junction bases outside the gene matches: 3. The CDR3 is 12 amino acids. CDR3 protein: CASSMTGGEQFF. CDR3 DNA sequence: TGTGCCAGCAGCATGACAGGGGGTGAGCAGTTCTTC.

The table lists this clonotype with a few counts. The chain uses TRBV7-2 and TRBJ1-5; D is ambiguous. Deletions cut 5 bases from V and 3 bases from J, with 17 bases between. CDR3 length: 16 amino acids. Germline loops: CDR1 SGHTA, CDR2 FQGNSA. The CDR3 loop is CASSPVATAVNQPQHF. The CDR3 nucleotides read TGTGCCAGCAGCCCAGTCGCAACTGCGGTCAATCAGCCCCAGCATTTT.

This chain links TRBV29-1 with TRBJ2-6; perhaps D is TRBD1 or TRBD2 (5 bases each). The V end lost 7 bases, the J end lost 0 bases, and 13 bases lay between the germline ends. Germline V lookup: CDR1 SQVTM, CDR2 ANQGSEA. This CDR3 has 15 residues. The CDR3 DNA follows: TGCAGCGCGCGCTGGGACGGCTCTGGGGCCAACGTCCTGACTTTC. Amino acid sequence: CSARWDGSGANVLTF.

This chain uses TRBV5-1 with TRBJ2-5; D call uncertain. V lost 0 bases, J lost 5 bases, and 14 bases lay in between. Germline V gene sequence: CDR1 SGHRS, CDR2 YFSETQ. This CDR3 comprises 15 residues. The CDR3 region is CASSLDGRVEETQYF. In nucleotides, the CDR3 is TGCGCCAGCAGCTTGGATGGTAGGGTCGAGGAGACCCAGTACTTC.

This chain uses TRBV7-2 with TRBJ2-1; D unclear. V shed 1 base and J shed 10 bases, with 8 bases lying between them. The V gene's germline CDR1 is SGHTA and CDR2 FQGNSA. CDR3 length: 12 amino acids. Here the CDR3 DNA reads TGTGCCAGCAGCTTAGACCTCCCCGAGCAGTTCTTC. Protein: CASSLDLPEQFF. The full variable domain, in which reference TRBV7-2 and TRBJ2-1 provide the parts outside the CDR3, is GAGVSQSPSNKVTEKGKDVELRCDPISGHTALYWYRQSLGQGLEFLIYFQGNSAPDKSGLPSDRFSAERTGGSVSTLTIQRTQQEDSAVYLCASSLDLPEQFFGPGTRLTVL.

This chain links TRBV4-1 with TRBJ1-3; the D is unclear. The CDR3 has 16 amino acids. The V gene's germline CDR1 is MGHRA and CDR2 YSYEKL. V was shortened by 0 bases and J by 2 bases, with 11 bases between the two germline ends. CDR3 DNA sequence: TGCGCCAGCAGCCAAGAGGAGGGAGGCACTGGAAACACCATATATTTT. This codes for CASSQEEGGTGNTIYF.

The genes are TRBV9 and TRBJ2-5; D is unclear. CDR3 size: 16 residues. Germline CDR1 SGDLS, CDR2 YYNGEE. Trimming stripped 3 bases from V and 2 bases from J, with 17 bases between. DNA for the CDR3: TGTGCCAGCAGCGCTACCTCCCCCGGGCCTCAAGAGACCCAGTACTTC. Translated, it gives CASSATSPGPQETQYF.

V usage is TRBV7-6 and J usage is TRBJ2-6; no reliable D call. V was clipped by 5 bases and J by 0 bases, with 11 bases between them. CDR1 SGHVS and CDR2 FNYEAQ come from the germline V gene. The CDR3 sequence is 16 residues long. The CDR3 protein is CASSATVLSGANVLTF. CDR3 coding DNA: TGTGCCAGCAGCGCCACAGTGCTCTCTGGGGCCAACGTCCTGACTTTC.

V is TRBV19 and J is TRBJ2-1; weak D call: TRBD2 (5 bases). The V and J ends lost 5 bases and 9 bases respectively, with 20 bases between them. The CDR3 spans 15 residues. The germline V gene encodes CDR1 LNHDA and CDR2 SQIVND (reference sequence). The CDR3 nucleotides read TGTGCCAGTAGTCCCGGTCGGCCTAGCAGTGCTGAGCAGTTCTTC. Amino acids: CASSPGRPSSAEQFF.

The rearrangement links TRBV19 to TRBJ1-5; D is unclear. From germline, CDR1 is LNHDA and CDR2 SQIVND (reference sequence). The CDR3 has 16 amino acids. Trimming removed 4 bases from V and 4 bases from J, with 17 bases in between. CDR3 DNA: TGTGCCAGTAGTACCACCGGGTCGACCTCGAATCAGCCCCAGCATTTT. It is translated as CASSTTGSTSNQPQHF. Together with reference TRBV19 and TRBJ1-5, the CDR3 gives the full variable domain: DGGITQSPKYLFRKEGQNVTLSCEQNLNHDAMYWYRQDPGQGLRLIYYSQIVNDFQKGDIAEGYSVSREKKESFPLTVTSAQKNPTAFYLCASSTTGSTSNQPQHFGDGTRLSIL.

This chain uses TRBV2 with TRBJ2-7, with D perhaps matching TRBD1 (7 bases). The CDR3 length is 15 residues. The germline V gene encodes CDR1 SNHLY and CDR2 FYNNEI. Trimming left V 7 bases short and J 3 bases short, with 19 bases between. CDR3 protein: CASIESSGGFYEQYF. The CDR3 bases are TGTGCCAGCATAGAGTCGTCAGGGGGGTTCTACGAGCAGTACTTC.

This rearrangement joins TRBV28 to TRBJ1-1, with D hard to call. The germline gives CDR1 MDHEN, CDR2 SYDVKM. This CDR3 is built from 14 residues. V was cut by 6 bases and J by 0 bases, with 11 bases left in between. CDR3 DNA: TGTGCCAGCAGCGACCTTTCAGTGAACACTGAAGCTTTCTTT. Its protein is CASSDLSVNTEAFF.

The chain uses TRBV5-1 and TRBJ2-5; D uncertain. V lost 4 bases and J lost 7, with 14 bases in between. The length of the CDR3 is 13 residues. Germline V gene sequence: CDR1 SGHRS, CDR2 YFSETQ. CDR3 DNA sequence: TGCGCCAGCAGCCGAGACGGCCCCGGGACCCAGTACTTC. Protein: CASSRDGPGTQYF.

The chain links TRBV20-1 to TRBJ2-3, with 11 bases aligning to TRBD2. This CDR3 comprises 15 residues. Per the germline V gene, CDR1 is DFQATT and CDR2 is SNEGSKA (reference sequence). Trimming at V came to 6 bases and at J to 4 bases, leaving 9 bases not matched to a gene. The CDR3: CSANSPSGGPDTQYF. CDR3 bases: TGCAGTGCCAACTCCCCTAGCGGGGGGCCAGATACGCAGTATTTT.

This clonotype was seen only once. CDR3 residues: CATDAGGPYEQYF. Here the CDR3 DNA reads TGTGCCACCGACGCGGGGGGTCCCTACGAGCAGTACTTC. The gene calls are TRBV10-3 and TRBJ2-7, with 8 bases fitting TRBD2. The CDR3 has 13 amino acids. J lost 2 bases, V lost 10 bases, and 7 bases had no gene match. Per germline, CDR1 ENHRY and CDR2 SYGVKD.

The rearrangement uses TRBV29-1 and TRBJ1-2; TRBD1 might be the D (5 bases). The CDR3 sequence is 14 residues long. V was clipped by 6 bases and J by 4 bases, with 18 bases between them. CDR1 SQVTM and CDR2 ANQGSEA come from the germline V gene. This chain's CDR3 is CSVQNGASFYGYTF. In DNA, the CDR3 is TGCAGCGTCCAGAATGGGGCATCTTTCTATGGCTACACCTTC.

This clonotype was detected only once. The J gene is TRBJ1-3, the V gene TRBV4-2, with 7 bases aligning to TRBD1. Germline V gene sequence: CDR1 LGHNA, CDR2 YNFKEQ. The CDR3 covers 16 residues. The trim removed 0 bases at V and 0 bases at J, leaving 2 bases unmatched. In DNA, the CDR3 is TGTGCCAGCAGCCAAGAAGGGGGCGGCTCTGGAAACACCATATATTTT. Its translation: CASSQEGGGSGNTIYF.